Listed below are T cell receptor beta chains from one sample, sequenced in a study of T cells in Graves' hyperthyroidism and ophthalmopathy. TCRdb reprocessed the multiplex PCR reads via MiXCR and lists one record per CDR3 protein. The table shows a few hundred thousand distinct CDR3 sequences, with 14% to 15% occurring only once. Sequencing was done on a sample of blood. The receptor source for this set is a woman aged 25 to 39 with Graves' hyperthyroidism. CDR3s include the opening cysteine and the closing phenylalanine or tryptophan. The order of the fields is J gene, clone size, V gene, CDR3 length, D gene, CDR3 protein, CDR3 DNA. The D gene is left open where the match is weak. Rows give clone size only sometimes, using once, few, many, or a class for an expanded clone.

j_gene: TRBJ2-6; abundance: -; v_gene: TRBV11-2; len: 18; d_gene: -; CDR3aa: CASSSALRVWAGANVLTF; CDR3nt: TGTGCCAGCAGCTCAGCCCTCAGGGTATGGGCTGGGGCCAACGTCCTGACTTTC
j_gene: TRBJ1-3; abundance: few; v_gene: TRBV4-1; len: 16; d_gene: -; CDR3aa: CASSQDVGNSGNTIYF; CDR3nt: TGCGCCAGCAGCCAAGATGTGGGGAACTCTGGAAACACCATATATTTT
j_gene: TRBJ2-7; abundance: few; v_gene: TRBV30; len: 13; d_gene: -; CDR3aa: CAWTHGAAYEQYF; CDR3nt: TGTGCCTGGACGCACGGGGCAGCCTACGAGCAGTACTTC
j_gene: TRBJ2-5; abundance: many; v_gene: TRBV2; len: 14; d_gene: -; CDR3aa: CASRPIAVRGTQYF; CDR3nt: TGTGCCAGCAGACCGATAGCGGTACGGGGGACCCAGTACTTC
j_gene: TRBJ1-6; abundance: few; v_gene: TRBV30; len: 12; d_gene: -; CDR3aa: CAWRITASPLHF; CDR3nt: TGTGCCTGGAGAATCACGGCTTCACCCCTCCACTTT
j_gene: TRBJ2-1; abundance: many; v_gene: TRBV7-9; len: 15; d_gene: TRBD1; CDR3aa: CASIMRDRGDNEQFF; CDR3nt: TGTGCCAGCATCATGAGGGACAGGGGAGACAATGAGCAGTTCTTC
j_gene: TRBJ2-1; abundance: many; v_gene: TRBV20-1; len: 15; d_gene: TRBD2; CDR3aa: CSATQAGVPYNEQFF; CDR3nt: TGCAGTGCCACTCAAGCGGGAGTACCCTACAATGAGCAGTTCTTC
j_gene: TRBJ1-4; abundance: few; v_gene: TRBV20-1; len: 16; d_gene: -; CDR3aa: CSARDSGEGVSGKLFF; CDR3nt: TGCAGTGCTAGAGATTCGGGGGAAGGGGTGTCCGGAAAACTGTTTTTT
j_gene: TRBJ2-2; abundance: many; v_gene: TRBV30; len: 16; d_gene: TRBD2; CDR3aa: CAWSFGTSGKAGELFF; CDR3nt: TGTGCCTGGAGTTTCGGGACTAGCGGGAAGGCCGGGGAGCTGTTTTTT
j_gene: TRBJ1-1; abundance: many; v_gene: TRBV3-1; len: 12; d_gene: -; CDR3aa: CASSQESKVAFF; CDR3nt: TGTGCCAGCAGCCAAGAGAGTAAGGTGGCTTTCTTT
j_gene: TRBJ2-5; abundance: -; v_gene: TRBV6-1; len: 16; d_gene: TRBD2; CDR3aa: CASSHGGGRDQETQYF; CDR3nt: TGTGCCAGCAGCCACGGTGGCGGGAGAGATCAAGAGACCCAGTACTTC
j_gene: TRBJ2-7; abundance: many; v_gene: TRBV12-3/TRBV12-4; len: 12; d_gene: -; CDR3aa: CASRQGTYEQYF; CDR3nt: TGTGCCAGCAGACAGGGAACCTACGAGCAGTACTTC
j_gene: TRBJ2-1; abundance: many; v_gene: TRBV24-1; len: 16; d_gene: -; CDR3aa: CATSDSSDISLNEQFF; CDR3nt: TGTGCCACCAGTGATTCCAGTGACATTTCTCTCAATGAGCAGTTCTTC
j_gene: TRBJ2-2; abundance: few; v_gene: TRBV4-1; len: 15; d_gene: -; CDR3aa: CASSQEGGGDGELFF; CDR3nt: TGCGCCAGCAGCCAAGAAGGGGGTGGGGACGGGGAGCTGTTTTTT
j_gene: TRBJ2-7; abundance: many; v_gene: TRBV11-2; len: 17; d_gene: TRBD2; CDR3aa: CASSPQLRLADIYEQYF; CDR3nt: TGTGCCAGCAGCCCTCAACTCCGACTAGCGGATATCTACGAGCAGTACTTC
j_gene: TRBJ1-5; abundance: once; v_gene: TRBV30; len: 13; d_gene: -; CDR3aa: CAWSLQGNQPQHF; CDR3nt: TGTGCCTGGAGTCTCCAGGGGAATCAGCCCCAGCATTTT